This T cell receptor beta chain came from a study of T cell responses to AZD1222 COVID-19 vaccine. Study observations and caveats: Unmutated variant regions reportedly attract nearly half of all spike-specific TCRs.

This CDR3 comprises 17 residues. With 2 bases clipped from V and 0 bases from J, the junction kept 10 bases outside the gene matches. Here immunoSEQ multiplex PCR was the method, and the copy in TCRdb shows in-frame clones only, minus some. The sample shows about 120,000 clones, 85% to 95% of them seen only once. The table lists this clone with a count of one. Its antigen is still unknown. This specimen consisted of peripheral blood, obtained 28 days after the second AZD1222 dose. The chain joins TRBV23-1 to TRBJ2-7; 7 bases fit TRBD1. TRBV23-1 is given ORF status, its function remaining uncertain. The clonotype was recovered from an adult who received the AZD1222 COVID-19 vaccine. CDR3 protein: CASSQIERGHNSYEQYF. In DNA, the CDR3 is TGCGCCAGCAGTCAAATTGAGAGGGGGCACAACTCCTACGAGCAGTACTTC.